These 18 T cell receptor beta chains were all obtained from the same sample, sequenced in a study of blood T cell repertoires in COVID-19. The method was immunoSEQ multiplex PCR; TCRdb's version includes in-frame clones alone and lacks a portion of them. The table includes about 200,000 clones, more than 70% detected once. Sequenced material: PBMCs or T cells enriched from blood (not recorded which). These receptors were collected from a man aged 40-55 years with acute COVID-19.

The chain couples TRBV7-8 to TRBJ1-5, with 8 bases identical to TRBD1. The trim removed 5 bases at V and 7 bases at J, leaving 7 bases unmatched. Germline CDR1 and CDR2: SGHVS and FQNEAQ. The CDR3 is 14 residues long. DNA of the CDR3: TGTGCCAGCAGCACACGGGACAGGCGACAGCCCCAGCATTTT. Protein sequence: CASSTRDRRQPQHF. Variable domain in full (rest from reference TRBV7-8 and TRBJ1-5): GAGVSQSPRYKVAKRGQDVALRCDPISGHVSLFWYQQALGQGPEFLTYFQNEAQLDKSGLPSDRFFAERPEGSVSTLKIQRTQQEDSAVYLCASSTRDRRQPQHFGDGTRLSIL.

This chain uses TRBV7-2 with TRBJ2-7, with 9 bases lining up with TRBD2. Trimming took 5 bases from V and 5 from J; bases not matched to a gene: 7. CDR3 size: 14 residues. Germline V gene sequence: CDR1 SGHTA, CDR2 FQGNSA. DNA of the CDR3: TGTGCCAGCAGCCCTAGCGGGATTTTCAACGAGCAGTACTTC. Protein product: CASSPSGIFNEQYF.

This chain connects TRBV7-6 to TRBJ2-1, with 7 bases that match TRBD2. Germline V gene data show CDR1 as SGHVS and CDR2 as FNYEAQ. V dropped 3 bases and J dropped 1; count of bases not matched to a gene: 6. The CDR3 runs to 16 residues. CDR3 loop: CASSFQGGWSYNEQFF. DNA of the CDR3: TGTGCCAGCAGCTTCCAGGGAGGGTGGTCCTACAATGAGCAGTTCTTC.

The rearrangement uses TRBV5-1 and TRBJ2-7, with 9 positions matching TRBD2. Trimming cost V 4 bases and J 2 bases; bases outside gene matches: 4. Looked up from germline, CDR1 is SGHRS and CDR2 is YFSETQ. This CDR3 spans 14 amino acids. In DNA, the CDR3 is TGCGCCAGCAGCAAGACTAGCGGAGCCTACGAGCAGTACTTC. Its translation: CASSKTSGAYEQYF.

This clone is a singleton in its sample. The chain is built from TRBV29-1 and TRBJ2-5; 7 bases are a match to TRBD2. Germline V lookup: CDR1 SQVTM, CDR2 ANQGSEA. CDR3 size: 11 residues. Trimming took 8 bases from V and 5 from J; bases not matched to a gene: 5. The CDR3 loop reads CSSGEGETQYF. The CDR3, as DNA: TGCAGCTCCGGGGAGGGGGAGACCCAGTACTTC.

The chain combines TRBV7-3 with TRBJ1-4, with unresolved D. The CDR3 runs 15 residues. CDR1 and CDR2 from the germline V gene are SGHTA and FQGTGA. The ends were cut back, 5 bases at V and 5 bases at J, with 15 bases in the middle. CDR3: CASSQKAQKNEKLFF. The CDR3 DNA sequence: TGTGCCAGCAGCCAAAAGGCACAGAAAAATGAAAAACTGTTTTTT.

A single count supports this clone. The CDR3 sequence: CASSPRSGNIQYF. The CDR3 DNA follows: TGTGCCAGCAGCCCCCGGAGCGGAAACATTCAGTACTTC. The V call is TRBV7-9, the J call TRBJ2-4; possible D gene TRBD2, 5 bases. CDR1 and CDR2 from the germline V gene are SEHNR and FQNEAQ (reference sequence). Trimming pared 5 bases from V and 6 bases from J, leaving 11 bases between. The CDR3 loop spans 13 amino acids.

The V gene is TRBV21-1, the J gene TRBJ2-7; whether TRBD2, the table's D call, matches the DNA was not checked. TRBV21-1 has pseudogene status. The CDR3 runs to 15 residues. CDR3 DNA: TGTGCCAGCAGCCGAATGGCGGGAAGGTCCTACGAGCAGTACTTC. Protein product: CASSRMAGRSYEQYF.

This clone was seen only once. V and J are TRBV28 and TRBJ2-5, with TRBD2 matching 10 bases. V lost 5 bases to trimming and J lost 4 bases; unmatched junction nucleotides: 10. Germline CDR1 MDHEN, CDR2 SYDVKM. This CDR3 spans 16 amino acids. The CDR3 here is CASSPSGTSDLETQYF. The CDR3 DNA follows: TGTGCCAGCAGTCCCTCGGGGACTAGCGACTTAGAGACCCAGTACTTC.

The chain employs TRBV2 and TRBJ1-1; 7 bases map to TRBD1. Germline lookup yields CDR1 SNHLY and CDR2 FYNNEI. The CDR3 contains 15 residues. Trimming at V came to 2 bases and at J to 7 bases, leaving 10 bases not matched to a gene. CDR3 loop: CASSERTGTAIEAFF. The CDR3 region has the DNA TGTGCCAGCAGTGAACGGACGGGGACAGCTATTGAAGCTTTCTTT.

The J gene is TRBJ1-1, the V gene TRBV6-5; D is uncertain. The length of the CDR3 is 12 residues. V lost 2 bases, J lost 11 bases, and 12 bases lay in between. Germline V gene lookup returns CDR1 MNHEY and CDR2 SVGAGI. CDR3: CASSYEGTVAFF. The CDR3 DNA reads as TGTGCCAGCAGTTACGAGGGAACGGTTGCTTTCTTT.

The rearrangement uses TRBV25-1 and TRBJ2-7; TRBD2 matches at 8 bases. V was pared by 8 bases and J by 5 bases, with 8 bases of the junction left unmatched. The CDR3 covers 13 residues. Per the germline V gene, CDR1 is MGHDK and CDR2 is SYGVNS. The CDR3 DNA reads TGTGCCAGCCGTCGGCGGGGGGCTCACGAGCAGTACTTC. This translates into CASRRRGAHEQYF.

This chain connects TRBV7-9 to TRBJ2-7; D possibly corresponds to TRBD1 (5 bases). The CDR3 has 11 residues. In germline, CDR1 is SEHNR, CDR2 FQNEAQ (reference sequence). V was cut by 5 bases and J by 4 bases, with 6 bases left in between. CDR3 loop: CASSGAYEQYF. The CDR3 DNA is TGTGCCAGCAGCGGGGCATACGAGCAGTACTTC.

The V gene is TRBV24-1, the J gene TRBJ2-1; 9 nucleotides match TRBD2. The germline V gene encodes CDR1 KGHDR and CDR2 SFDVKD. The CDR3 consists of 16 residues. V dropped 4 bases and J dropped 1; count of bases not matched to a gene: 4. CDR3 sequence (DNA): TGTGCCACCAGTGAGCCAGCGGGAGGATCCTACAATGAGCAGTTCTTC. Amino acids: CATSEPAGGSYNEQFF.

The rearrangement links TRBV5-1 to TRBJ1-5; D gene unclear. From germline, CDR1 is SGHRS and CDR2 YFSETQ. Trimming removed 0 bases at V and 0 bases at J, with 19 bases between. The CDR3 has 19 amino acids. The CDR3 region has the DNA TGCGCCAGCAGCTTGGGGTGGAGGATTAAATCATATAGCAATCAGCCCCAGCATTTT. Its translation is CASSLGWRIKSYSNQPQHF.

The V and J genes are TRBV10-1 and TRBJ2-1, with 8 positions matching TRBD2. This CDR3 comprises 14 residues. Unmatched junction bases numbered 3, after V lost 2 bases and J lost 6 bases. Germline lookup yields CDR1 WNHNN and CDR2 SYGVQD (reference sequence). The DNA for the CDR3 is TGCGCCAGCAGTGAGGGACTAGCAGTCAATGAGCAGTTCTTC. Its translation is CASSEGLAVNEQFF.

The gene calls are TRBV5-4 and TRBJ1-1; TRBD1 aligns across 7 bases. V shed 6 bases and J 0 bases; nucleotides not matched to a gene: 2. The CDR3 is 13 amino acids. CDR1 and CDR2 (germline): SGHNT, YYREEE (reference sequence). The CDR3 DNA is TGTGCCAGCATCGGACAGGTGAACACTGAAGCTTTCTTT. It specifies CASIGQVNTEAFF.

The rearrangement links TRBV5-6 to TRBJ1-4, with TRBD1 identical over 10 bases. The V segment lost 0 bases and the J segment 5 bases; nucleotides outside the gene matches: 7. Germline-derived CDR1 and CDR2 are SGHDT and YYEEEE. The CDR3 consists of 17 residues. CDR3 nucleotides: TGTGCCAGCAGCTTGGGGGACAGGGGCTCCAAAAATGAAAAACTGTTTTTT. The encoded protein is CASSLGDRGSKNEKLFF.